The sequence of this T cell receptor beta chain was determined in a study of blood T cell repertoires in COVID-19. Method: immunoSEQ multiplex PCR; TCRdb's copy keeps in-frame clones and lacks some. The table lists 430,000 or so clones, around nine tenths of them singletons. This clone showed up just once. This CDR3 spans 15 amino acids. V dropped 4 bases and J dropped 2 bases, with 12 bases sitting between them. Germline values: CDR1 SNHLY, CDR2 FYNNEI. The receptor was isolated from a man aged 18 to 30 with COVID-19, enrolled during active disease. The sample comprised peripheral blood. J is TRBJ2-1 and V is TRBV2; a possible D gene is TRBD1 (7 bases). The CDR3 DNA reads TGTGCCAGCAGTGGGGGGGACAGAGCCTACAATGAGCAGTTCTTC. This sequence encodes CASSGGDRAYNEQFF.